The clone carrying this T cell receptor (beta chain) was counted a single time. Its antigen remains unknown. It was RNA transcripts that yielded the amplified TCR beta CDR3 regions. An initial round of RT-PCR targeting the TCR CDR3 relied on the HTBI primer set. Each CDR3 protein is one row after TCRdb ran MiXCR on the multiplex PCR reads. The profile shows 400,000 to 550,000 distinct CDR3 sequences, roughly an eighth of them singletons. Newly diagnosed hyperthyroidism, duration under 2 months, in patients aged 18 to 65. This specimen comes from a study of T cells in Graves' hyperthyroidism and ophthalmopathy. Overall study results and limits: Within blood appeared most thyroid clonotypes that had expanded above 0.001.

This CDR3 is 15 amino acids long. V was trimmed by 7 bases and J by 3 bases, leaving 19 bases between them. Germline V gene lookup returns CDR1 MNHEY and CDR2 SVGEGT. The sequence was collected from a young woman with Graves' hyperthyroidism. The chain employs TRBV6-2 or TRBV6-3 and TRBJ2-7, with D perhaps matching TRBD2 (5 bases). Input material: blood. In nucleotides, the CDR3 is TGTGCCAGCACACCCCGTCGGACTCCTGACTACGAGCAGTACTTC. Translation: CASTPRRTPDYEQYF.